This TCR beta chain was documented in a study of blood T cell repertoires in COVID-19. About the research overall: Samples taken during acute and convalescent COVID-19 were collected in the United States, Italy and Spain. From T cells, B-cell-depleted T cells, or PBMCs came the material, which was cDNA or gDNA.

Germline V CDR1 and CDR2: MGHDK, SYGVNS. V lost 5 bases to trimming and J lost 7 bases; unmatched junction nucleotides: 14. The CDR3 has 16 residues. In the original analysis: Reference gene primers were amplified, and this amplification served to estimate nucleated cell counts. This table comes from immunoSEQ multiplex PCR, and its TCRdb copy is limited to in-frame clones, with some not included. Clonal size and the V and J genes are those of that table, whereas D and trimming came from the DNA. Of 130,000 or so clones in the sample, around 86% are singletons; the top ten hold almost 4.5%. The sequenced sample was peripheral blood. The clonotype comes from a man in his forties with acute or convalescent COVID-19. This chain uses TRBV25-1 with TRBJ1-2, with TRBD1 matching over 9 bases. The CDR3 coding sequence is TGTGCCAGCAGTAGGGGACAGGGCCGGAGGTTTGGTGGCTACACCTTC. This codes for CASSRGQGRRFGGYTF.